This T cell receptor (beta chain) emerged from a study of cytomegalovirus exposure and HLA in healthy donors. The CDR3 loop spans 12 amino acids. V was pared by 6 bases and J by 5 bases, with 11 bases between. Findings and limits, study-wide: TRBV6-2, TRBV6-3 and some other V segments were excluded as indistinguishable. Later analysis showed TCR association rates varying by HLA locus, highest for DRB1 and lowest for HLA-C. Rare sequences made up most TCRs, while some public TCRs were found in many donors. In vitro assays verified that three CMV-associated chains recognized CMV antigens specifically.

Worth noting for this clone: Its antigen remains unknown.

This PCR relied on a set of 60 Vbeta primers and 13 Jbeta primers. TCRdb's table, derived via immunoSEQ multiplex PCR, lists solely in-frame clones and lacks some. Seen here are approximately 140,000 clones, roughly 90% observed once, and the top ten hold around 0.51%. J is TRBJ2-5 and V is TRBV5-3; no clear D gene. TRBV5-3 is noted as an ORF with a role that remains uncertain. This receptor was taken from a middle-aged woman in good health and CMV-seronegative. The specimen was PBMCs. CDR3 amino acids: CARTSLGETQYF. The CDR3 DNA is TGTGCCAGAACCTCCCTCGGGGAGACCCAGTACTTC.